A single T cell receptor (beta chain) is shown here with its context. The sample is drawn from a study of T cells in women clearing cervical HPV infection. Study-wide background: Case blood drawn at lesion detection; control blood after infection cleared. Only a few women had HLA typing results available.

Produced via immunoSEQ multiplex PCR; TCRdb's table is partial and in-frame only. This sample's table has tens of thousands of clones. Sequenced sample: blood buffy coat. The sequence derives from a woman between 18 and 69 years old with a cervical HPV16 infection that either progressed to CIN3+ or cleared (not recorded which).

The part of the CDR3 DNA that was read is TGCAGCGTCACATTCAGTGACACTGAA. Protein product: CSVTFSDTE. The whole CDR3 protein is CSVTFSDTEAFF. V gene TRBV29-1 combines with J gene TRBJ1-1; D unclear. Coverage ceases 3 residues before the CDR3 finishes, and the germline J gene fills in the end. The ends were cut back, 6 bases at V and 3 bases at J, with 11 bases in the middle. CDR1 is SQVTM, CDR2 ANQGSEA, per germline. This CDR3 comprises 12 residues. The full variable domain, its missing parts supplied by reference TRBV29-1 and TRBJ1-1, is SAVISQKPSRDICQRGTSLTIQCQVDSQVTMMFWYRQQPGQSLTLIATANQGSEATYESGFVIDKFPISRPNLTFSTLTVSNMSPEDSSIYLCSVTFSDTEAFFGQGTRLTVV.